This paragraph reports one TCR beta chain. Its antigen is unknown. One end of the junction is discordant with germline, which a read error may explain. No fewer than 6.5 million PBMCs went into each sample. The data were obtained in a study of blood T cells in healthy people across ages. The authors ran a second PCR of roughly 6 to 12 cycles using a sample-barcoded 5' primer and a J-beta primer mix. TCRdb independently ran MiXCR on the 5' RACE reads; one entry per CDR3 protein. The top ten clones hold over 3.5% of a sample with 1.4 million or so distinct CDR3 sequences, roughly two fifths of them seen once. Study-wide results and caveats: TCR beta diversity was tightly associated with the proportion of naive T cells.

CDR1 is SGHTA and CDR2 is FQGNSA in the germline V gene. The CDR3 extends over 14 amino acids. The sequence derives from a young woman in good health. The chain is built from TRBV7-2 and TRBJ2-7; the D call may be TRBD1 or TRBD2 (5 bases each). Sample: blood. CDR3 sequence (DNA): TGTGCCAGCAGCGTAGCGAGGGGAGAATACGAGCAGTACTTC. This encodes CASSVARGEYEQYF. The full variable domain, in which reference TRBV7-2 and TRBJ2-7 provide the parts outside the CDR3, is GAGVSQSPSNKVTEKGKDVELRCDPISGHTALYWYRQSLGQGLEFLIYFQGNSAPDKSGLPSDRFSAERTGGSVSTLTIQRTQQEDSAVYLCASSVARGEYEQYFGPGTRLTVT.